Following are 17 T cell receptor beta chains from one sample sequenced in a study of blood T cell repertoires in COVID-19. The repertoire was sequenced with immunoSEQ multiplex PCR; TCRdb's copy has only in-frame clones and lacks some. Altogether 200,000 to 250,000 clones are present, approximately 80% being singletons, with the ten largest covering around 4.5%. The sample was PBMCs or T cells enriched from blood (not recorded which). Every receptor here comes from a young man with acute COVID-19.

CDR3 amino acids: CASSMSWTGGETQYF. The CDR3 bases are TGTGCCAGTAGTATGTCCTGGACAGGGGGAGAGACCCAGTACTTC. The rearrangement uses TRBV19 and TRBJ2-5; 10 nucleotides align to TRBD1. The CDR3 sequence is 15 residues long. In germline, CDR1 is LNHDA, CDR2 SQIVND (reference sequence). The ends lost 3 bases at V and 4 bases at J; junction bases unmatched: 5.

This clone was found once. J is TRBJ2-5 and V is TRBV12-3 or TRBV12-4; D remains ambiguous. The J call is uncertain, as TRBJ2-7 better fits the DNA end. This CDR3 comprises 11 residues. CDR3 in amino acids: CASSLHYEQYF. In DNA, the CDR3 is TGTGCCAGCAGTTTACATTACGAGCAGTACTTC.

The rearrangement joins TRBV11-1 to TRBJ1-2; possibly TRBD1 for D (5 bases). This CDR3 is built from 13 residues. Germline CDR1 reads SGHAT; CDR2 reads FQDESV (reference sequence). V shed 4 bases and J shed 2 bases, with 8 bases lying between them. CDR3 coding DNA: TGTGCCAGCAGCTCGACAGAGAACTATGGCTACACCTTC. This sequence encodes CASSSTENYGYTF.

The chain has TRBV5-4 and TRBJ2-7; D might be TRBD2 (5 bases). Germline V gene data show CDR1 as SGHNT and CDR2 as YYREEE (reference sequence). There are 15 residues in the CDR3. Between the trimmed V and J ends, which lost 0 bases and 3 bases, there was a span of 13 bases. The CDR3 bases are TGTGCCAGCAGCTTGGATCCGGGATCCATCTACGAGCAGTACTTC. It codes for CASSLDPGSIYEQYF.

This sequence joins TRBV7-6 and TRBJ2-2, with D unresolved. Germline CDR1 SGHVS, CDR2 FNYEAQ. CDR3 length: 12 residues. Trimming took 4 bases from V and 6 from J, leaving 6 bases between them. DNA for the CDR3: TGTGCCAGCAGCTACGGTGCCGGGGAGCTGTTTTTT. Translating gives CASSYGAGELFF.

The chain joins TRBV25-1 to TRBJ1-2, with TRBD1 matching over 7 bases. V gave up 7 bases and J gave up 2 bases; unmatched junction bases: 7. Germline lookup yields CDR1 MGHDK and CDR2 SYGVNS. The CDR3 covers 14 residues. CDR3 loop: CASTRGAPNYGYTF. CDR3 nucleotide sequence: TGTGCCAGCACCAGGGGGGCTCCGAACTATGGCTACACCTTC.

The chain is built from TRBV10-3 and TRBJ2-1, with TRBD1 matching 7 bases. The CDR3 is 14 residues long. Germline-derived CDR1 and CDR2 are ENHRY and SYGVKD. J was trimmed by 8 bases and V by 2 bases; bases with no gene match: 6. CDR3 nucleotides: TGTGCCATCAGTGAGAGGGGGCCAGGGGATGAGCAGTTCTTC. Residues: CAISERGPGDEQFF.

The J gene is TRBJ2-7, the V gene TRBV2, with D possibly TRBD1 on 6 matching bases. The CDR3 extends over 14 amino acids. Germline CDR1 reads SNHLY; CDR2 reads FYNNEI. V was cut by 4 bases and J by 5 bases, with 15 bases left in between. CDR3 sequence reads: CASSVEQGVHEQYF. The CDR3 DNA follows: TGTGCCAGCAGTGTCGAACAGGGCGTCCACGAGCAGTACTTC.

This clone came up many times. V usage is TRBV7-6 and J usage is TRBJ2-1, with 7 bases fitting TRBD2. Germline V CDR1 and CDR2: SGHVS, FNYEAQ. This CDR3 has 17 amino acids. V lost 8 bases, J lost 0 bases, and 13 bases stayed unmatched. This chain's CDR3 is CASGGVSGPSSYNEQFF. For the CDR3, the DNA is TGTGCCAGCGGGGGGGTCAGCGGCCCCAGCTCCTACAATGAGCAGTTCTTC. The full variable domain, rest sourced from reference TRBV7-6 and TRBJ2-1, is GAGVSQSPRYKVTKRGQDVALRCDPISGHVSLYWYRQALGQGPEFLTYFNYEAQQDKSGLPNDRFSAERPEGSISTLTIQRTEQRDSAMYRCASGGVSGPSSYNEQFFGPGTRLTVL.

The chain couples TRBV9 to TRBJ2-1; TRBD2 agrees at 8 bases. This CDR3 is built from 15 residues. J gave up 7 bases and V 3 bases, and 9 bases lay outside the gene matches. Germline assignment: CDR1 SGDLS and CDR2 YYNGEE. As DNA, the CDR3 is TGTGCCAGCAGCGCGGGGGGGGACACAAGAAATGAGCAGTTCTTC. The encoded protein is CASSAGGDTRNEQFF.

This clone turned up a few times. The chain joins TRBV10-3 to TRBJ2-7, with 7 bases that match TRBD2. The junction had 15 bases not matched to a gene; V was cut back by 8 bases and J by 2 bases. Germline CDR1 is ENHRY and CDR2 is SYGVKD. The CDR3 is 16 amino acids. The CDR3: CAIGLSSGGPTYEQYF. CDR3 nucleotides: TGTGCCATCGGATTATCCTCGGGGGGTCCCACCTACGAGCAGTACTTC.

This CDR3 is CASSPPGTGVGQPQHF. CDR3 in DNA: TGTGCCAGCTCACCACCCGGGACAGGGGTAGGTCAGCCCCAGCATTTT. The chain is built from TRBV18 and TRBJ1-5; 10 nucleotides agree with TRBD1. Germline V gene lookup returns CDR1 KGHSH and CDR2 LQKENI. V lost 0 bases, J lost 6 bases, and 5 bases stayed unmatched. The CDR3 spans 16 residues.

This clone was counted a single time. The rearrangement uses TRBV4-1 and TRBJ1-5; a weak D match, TRBD1 (6 bases). The V gene lost 1 base and the J gene lost 7 bases, with 14 bases spanning the gap. Germline V gene lookup returns CDR1 MGHRA and CDR2 YSYEKL. This CDR3 is 15 amino acids long. The CDR3 here is CASSQGGLEEQPQHF. CDR3 DNA sequence: TGCGCCAGCAGCCAAGGGGGGCTTGAGGAACAGCCCCAGCATTTT.

The genes are TRBV6-5 and TRBJ2-7, with D uncertain. V dropped 8 bases and J dropped 7 bases, with 18 bases sitting between them. The CDR3 totals 13 residues. CDR1 and CDR2 (germline): MNHEY, SVGAGI. CDR3 sequence reads: CASHTLGSLEQYF. For the CDR3, the DNA is TGTGCCAGCCACACGCTGGGCTCCCTGGAGCAGTACTTC.

The DNA for the CDR3 is TGTGCCAGTAGTATTGGAAAAACAGGGCCCCTATGGTCACCCCTCCACTTT. It is translated as CASSIGKTGPLWSPLHF. The chain has TRBV19 and TRBJ1-6, with D tentatively TRBD1 (6 bases). The V gene's germline CDR1 is LNHDA and CDR2 SQIVND (reference sequence). The germline V and J ends were trimmed by 3 bases and 10 bases, with 22 bases remaining between them. The CDR3 is 17 residues long.

This chain connects TRBV18 to TRBJ1-4; D is ambiguous. CDR3 size: 15 residues. V lost 0 bases and J lost 0, with 5 bases in between. Germline V lookup: CDR1 KGHSH, CDR2 LQKENI. CDR3 sequence reads: CASSPPAATNEKLFF. As DNA, the CDR3 is TGTGCCAGCTCACCACCGGCGGCAACTAATGAAAAACTGTTTTTT.

This chain connects TRBV5-1 to TRBJ1-3; 8 bases map to TRBD1. The germline V gene has CDR1 SGHRS and CDR2 YFSETQ. The CDR3 totals 16 residues. V shed 3 bases and J 2 bases; nucleotides not matched to a gene: 7. CDR3 nucleotides: TGCGCCAGCAGCTACGAAACGACAGGGGCTGGAAACACCATATATTTT. This encodes CASSYETTGAGNTIYF.